This TCR beta chain was found in a study of Graves' ophthalmopathy and Graves' hyperthyroidism listed by TCRdb under 2018. Some background on the complete study: Peripheral blood was collected at initial diagnosis, before any treatment. A discovery set of 100 patients (about 45 ophthalmopathy, 57 stable hyperthyroidism) was enrolled to explore V-J signatures distinguishing ophthalmopathy from hyperthyroidism. In total, 135 blood samples were TCR-sequenced: under 45 ophthalmopathy, about 75 hyperthyroidism and some 17 hyperthyroidism-to-ophthalmopathy patients. The 100 discovery patients were divided at random into training and test sets in a 7:3 ratio. In over five hyperthyroidism patients, T-cell repertoires of thyroid tissue and blood were compared. The study used TCR beta repertoire signatures to distinguish Graves' ophthalmopathy from Graves' hyperthyroidism and to predict progression to ophthalmopathy. An independent validation cohort was composed of about 20 hyperthyroidism patients and around 16 patients who later progressed from hyperthyroidism to ophthalmopathy. Following sampling, methimazole starting at 30 mg daily was administered to hyperthyroidism patients, and high-dose intravenous methylprednisolone was administered to ophthalmopathy patients.

This clonotype was counted at least ten times. The antigen it recognizes is unknown. A read error may be the cause here, since a much bigger clone is one base away. The investigation overall reported the following: In cross-validation, the 13-signature model distinguished ophthalmopathy from stable hyperthyroidism with less than 90% sensitivity and 81.08% specificity, while in the test set the corresponding values were about 79% and 69%. Sample size was not statistically predetermined, and group allocation was not concealed from the investigators. Most expanded thyroid clonotypes with a frequency above 0.001 also appeared in blood, which suggests that blood repertoires may reflect the immune response in the thyroid. In validation, the model predicted ophthalmopathy progression with about 70% sensitivity and 72.22% specificity; approximately 12 predicted patients were CT-confirmed with GO in a median of about 7.1 months.

Hyperthyroidism was defined as stable when no progression to ophthalmopathy occurred within 18 months of follow-up. Hyperthyroidism patients were newly diagnosed, were aged 18 to 65 years, and had a disease duration under 2 months. Anyone with other autoimmune diseases, uncontrolled infections, pregnancy or lactation was excluded from the study. Clinical symptoms, serum thyroxine, TRAb, thyroid ultrasound and orbital computed tomography formed the basis of the diagnosis. Using Ficoll-Paque density gradient centrifugation, PBMCs were isolated from 8.5 to 10 ml of fresh peripheral blood. Trizol reagent was used to extract the total RNA, and its quality was then checked on an Agilent 2100 Bioanalyzer. For repertoire sequencing, the TCR beta CDR3 regions were amplified from RNA transcripts. A first-round RT-PCR used HTBI primers with the Qiagen OneStep RT-PCR kit, followed by a second-round multiplex PCR, size selection and purification. The libraries underwent paired-end sequencing with 100 bp reads on an Illumina HiSeq2000. The authors processed their data as follows. SOAPnuke was used to process the reads, removing any read that contained adapters or uncalled bases, had a mean Phred below 15, or lacked an exact match to the constant primer or identifier. COPE v1.2.5 was used to merge the high-quality paired reads. Unique nucleotide sequences were defined as clonotypes and aligned to IMGT TRB V, D and J references using MiTCR v1.1. Analysis was restricted to V-J combinations with a frequency above 0.0001, which covered 99.2% of repertoires. A TCR clonal expansion and chaos score per V-J combination was defined as the ratio of F50 clonal expansion to chaos observed in the TCRdist matrix. Welch's t-statistics and random forest were used to narrow the features down to more than 10 V-J combinations, which were then fed into a naive Bayes classifier. Thyroid-blood repertoire similarity was quantified with the Morisita-Horn index. TCRdb handled the public reads itself, with Q25 trimming in fastp and clone calling in MiXCR, and kept productive beta chains. Identical CDR3 proteins give one entry, which carries the most common genes and DNA. The V and J calls and clone size are TCRdb's, not the authors'. Present in this sample are hundreds of thousands of distinct CDR3 sequences, 21% of which were seen just once. Together, the top ten hold approximately 3% of the sample.

The receptor was isolated from a woman aged 18-29 years with stable Graves' hyperthyroidism. Donor details come from another sample of the same person, matched by shared clones. The specimen sequenced was peripheral blood.

The nucleotides are TGTGCCAGCAGTTTAGCCCAGACCCCCTACGAGCAGTACTTC. Translated, this is CASSLAQTPYEQYF. The sequence links TRBV28 to TRBJ2-7; the D gene is not confidently resolved. From the germline V gene, CDR1 is MDHEN and CDR2 is SYDVKM. From the cysteine through the phenylalanine, the CDR3 covers 14 amino acids. Just CDR3 DNA is preserved here, 42 bases in frame from base 1. V is cut by 2 bases and J by 2 bases, and the space between the germline ends is 10 bases.